This TCR beta chain was sequenced for a study of blood T cell repertoires in COVID-19. CDR1 is KGHSY, CDR2 FQNENV, per germline. The CDR3 has 16 residues. Between the trimmed V and J ends, which lost 0 bases and 3 bases, there was a span of 14 bases. Libraries were prepared by immunoSEQ multiplex PCR; TCRdb keeps only in-frame clonotypes and omits some of them. The sample carries over 50,000 clones, around 87% recorded once. The genes are TRBV16 and TRBJ1-2; possibly TRBD1 for D (5 bases). Sequencing was carried out using peripheral blood. This receptor was obtained from a man between 60 and 70 years old with acute or convalescent COVID-19. CDR3 protein: CASSQSGGAGYYGYTF. CDR3 nucleotides: TGTGCCAGCAGCCAATCGGGCGGGGCAGGGTACTATGGCTACACCTTC.